This is a list of T cell receptor beta chains from one sample in a study of cytomegalovirus exposure and HLA in healthy donors. Clones were read by immunoSEQ multiplex PCR, and TCRdb kept only the in-frame ones, dropping some. Among under 250,000 clones listed, over 75% were seen once. The sample consisted of PBMCs. Receptor source: a human donor in good health. Both conserved end residues are part of each CDR3. Each record gives: J gene, D gene, V gene, clone size, CDR3 DNA, CDR3 protein. A D gene is named only where the DNA matches it firmly. Not all rows give a size; the values are once, few, many and, for expanded clones, a class.

>TRBJ2-3|TRBD2|TRBV5-1|-
TGCGCCAGCAGCCGAACTAGCGGGGGCACAGATACGCAGTATTTT
CASSRTSGGTDTQYF
>TRBJ1-2|-|TRBV6-5|-
TGTGCCAGCAGTTACTCGACAGCGGGGGGCTACACCTTC
CASSYSTAGGYTF
>TRBJ1-1|-|TRBV28|-
TGTGCCAGCAGTACCCACCGGGGGTGGGGCACTGAAGCTTTCTTT
CASSTHRGWGTEAFF
>TRBJ2-3|-|TRBV19|-
TGTGCCAGTAGTATAGGTGACAGACGACTCCTCCGGGATACGCAGTATTTT
CASSIGDRRLLRDTQYF
>TRBJ1-5|TRBD1|TRBV5-1|-
TGCGCCAGCAGCTTTGGACAGGGGGAACGCAGTCAGCCCCAGCATTTT
CASSFGQGERSQPQHF
>TRBJ2-1|TRBD2|TRBV4-3|-
TGCGCCAGCAGCCAAGGGGGGACTAGCGGGAGGTCCGGGGAGCAGTTCTTC
CASSQGGTSGRSGEQFF
>TRBJ2-2|TRBD1|TRBV4-1|-
TGCGCCAGCAGCCGAGACGCCGGACAGGGGTCGATATCGAACACCGGGGAGCTGTTTTTT
CASSRDAGQGSISNTGELFF
>TRBJ1-6|-|TRBV11-2|-
TGTGCCAGCAGCTTTCCCCGGACAGCCAATTCACCCCTCCACTTT
CASSFPRTANSPLHF
>TRBJ1-1|-|TRBV5-4|-
TGTGCCAGCAGTTCGGACGAAGGGGTGAACACTGAAGCTTTCTTT
CASSSDEGVNTEAFF
>TRBJ2-1|TRBD2|TRBV11-1|-
TGTGCCAGCAGCACCGGACTAGCGTTCGGTGATGAGCAGTTCTTC
CASSTGLAFGDEQFF
>TRBJ2-7|TRBD1|TRBV7-8|once
TGTGCCACCGGGGACAGAGCCTACGAGCAGTACTTC
CATGDRAYEQYF
>TRBJ2-5|-|TRBV21-1|-
TGTGCCAGCAGCATTCGGCGGGCGGGGCGGGGGCAAGAGACCCAGTACTTC
CASSIRRAGRGQETQYF
>TRBJ2-5|TRBD2|TRBV7-3|-
TGTGCCAGCAGCCCGGGGAGGGACTTCCAAGAGACCCAGTACTTC
CASSPGRDFQETQYF
>TRBJ1-1|-|TRBV30|-
TGTGCCTGGGTACAGGGCCCGGGGGGTACTGAAGCTTTCTTT
CAWVQGPGGTEAFF
>TRBJ2-5|TRBD1|TRBV5-4|-
TGTGCCAGCAGCTCTGGCCCCGGGACAGAAGAGACCCAGTACTTC
CASSSGPGTEETQYF
>TRBJ1-2|-|TRBV5-6|-
TGTGCCAGCAGCTCCAACGACCGACAGTACAACCTTGGCTACACCTTC
CASSSNDRQYNLGYTF
>TRBJ2-3|-|TRBV7-3|-
TGTGCCAGCAGCATCAGGGGTAGGGATACGCAGTATTTT
CASSIRGRDTQYF
>TRBJ2-7|TRBD2|TRBV10-3|-
TGTGCCATCAGTGATCAGGAGCGGGAGAGCTACGAGCAGTACTTC
CAISDQERESYEQYF